The present T cell receptor beta chain was sequenced within a study of vaccination effects on CD4 cells after COVID-19. The wider study: It was a median of 72 days after the second dose that post-vaccine samples were obtained. General observations from the study: Both infection-induced and vaccine-induced clones contracted markedly at late post-vaccination timepoints.

Note on this clone: Its matching antigen is unknown.

The ends were cut back, 4 bases at V and 0 bases at J, with 13 bases in the middle. The V gene's germline CDR1 is LNHDA and CDR2 SQIVND (reference sequence). CDR3 length: 15 residues. The protocol was immunoSEQ multiplex PCR, while the TCRdb copy is restricted to in-frame clones and leaves out a portion. The table lists tens of thousands of clones, approximately 69% of them singletons. Before any sequencing was done, the ViraFEST assay used viral peptide pools to expand antigen-specific CD4+ T cells. Following culture for about 11 days, CD4+ T cells were isolated. Each participant was given two doses of one vaccine (BNT162b2 or mRNA-1273). People in the vaccine group had not been infected with SARS-CoV-2 before, and their nucleocapsid antibodies were negative. Every well housed two million PBMC, which grew in culture alongside 10 IU/ml IL-2 and approximately 10 ug/ml peptides.

This sequence joins TRBV19 and TRBJ2-7; D perhaps matches TRBD2 (6 bases). The TCR originated in a human donor who received a COVID-19 vaccine. Sequences were derived from CD4+ T cells from PBMCs cultured with SARS-CoV-2 spike peptides, sampled after COVID-19 vaccination. This CDR3 is CASSNPGENSYEQYF. The DNA for the CDR3 is TGTGCCAGTAGTAATCCGGGAGAAAACTCCTACGAGCAGTACTTC.